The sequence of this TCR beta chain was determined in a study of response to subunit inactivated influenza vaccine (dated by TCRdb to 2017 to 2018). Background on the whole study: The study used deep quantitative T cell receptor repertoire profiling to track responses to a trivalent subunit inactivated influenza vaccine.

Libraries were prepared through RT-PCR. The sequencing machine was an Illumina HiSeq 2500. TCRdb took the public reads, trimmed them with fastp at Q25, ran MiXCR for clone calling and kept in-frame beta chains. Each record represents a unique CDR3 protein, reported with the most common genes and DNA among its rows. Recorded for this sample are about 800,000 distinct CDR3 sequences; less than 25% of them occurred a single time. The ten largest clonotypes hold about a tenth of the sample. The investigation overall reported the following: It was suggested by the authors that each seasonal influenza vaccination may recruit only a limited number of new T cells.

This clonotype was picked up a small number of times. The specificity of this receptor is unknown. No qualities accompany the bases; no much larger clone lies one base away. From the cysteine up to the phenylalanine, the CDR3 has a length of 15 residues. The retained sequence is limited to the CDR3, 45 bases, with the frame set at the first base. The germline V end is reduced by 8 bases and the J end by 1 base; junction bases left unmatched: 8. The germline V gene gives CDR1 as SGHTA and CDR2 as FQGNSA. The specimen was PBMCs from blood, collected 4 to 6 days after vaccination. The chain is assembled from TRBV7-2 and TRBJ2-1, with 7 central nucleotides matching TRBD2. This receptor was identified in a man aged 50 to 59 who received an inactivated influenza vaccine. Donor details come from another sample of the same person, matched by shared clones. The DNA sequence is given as TGTGCCAGCTCGGGAGGAAGTAGATCCTACAATGAGCAGTTCTTC. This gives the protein CASSGGSRSYNEQFF.